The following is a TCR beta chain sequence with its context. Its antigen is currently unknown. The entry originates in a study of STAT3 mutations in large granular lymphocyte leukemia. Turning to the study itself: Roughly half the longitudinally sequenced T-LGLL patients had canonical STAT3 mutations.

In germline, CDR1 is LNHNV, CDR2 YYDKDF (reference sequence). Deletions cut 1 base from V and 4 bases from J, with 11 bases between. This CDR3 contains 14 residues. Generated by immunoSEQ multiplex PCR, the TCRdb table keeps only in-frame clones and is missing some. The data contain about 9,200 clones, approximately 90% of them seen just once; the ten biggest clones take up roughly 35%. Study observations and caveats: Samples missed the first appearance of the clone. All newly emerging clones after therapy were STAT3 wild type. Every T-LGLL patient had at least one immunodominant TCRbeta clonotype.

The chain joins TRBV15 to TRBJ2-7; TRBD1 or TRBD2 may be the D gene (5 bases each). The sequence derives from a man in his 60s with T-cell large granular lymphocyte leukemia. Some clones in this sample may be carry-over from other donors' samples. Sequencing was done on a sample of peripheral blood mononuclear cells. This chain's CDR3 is CATSRGGEGYEQYF. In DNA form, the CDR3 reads TGTGCCACCAGCAGAGGCGGAGAGGGGTACGAGCAGTACTTC.